This T cell receptor beta chain is from a study of T-cell memory formation after mild COVID-19. 5'RACE with constant-segment primers built TCRalpha and TCRbeta cDNA libraries with UMIs. TCRdb reanalysed the 5' RACE reads using MiXCR and keeps one entry per CDR3 protein. Of hundreds of thousands of distinct CDR3 sequences listed, 25% to 30% are singletons. In this sample, this clonotype turned up a few times. Trimming removed 0 bases at V and 3 bases at J, with 14 bases between. Germline V gene data show CDR1 as DFQATT and CDR2 as SNEGSKA (reference sequence). The length of the CDR3 is 15 residues. The chain links TRBV20-1 to TRBJ1-2; D unresolved. The receptor comes from an adult woman who had mild COVID-19 (a few samples of this study predate the infection). Cell type and time point are not known. The source material was PBMCs or a T cell subset sorted from them (not recorded which). The CDR3 sequence is CSARDPEGTDYGYTF. CDR3 DNA sequence: TGCAGTGCTAGAGATCCCGAGGGCACCGACTATGGCTACACCTTC.